This T cell receptor beta chain was recovered during a study of cytomegalovirus exposure and HLA in healthy donors. As for the study in general: Within the Caucasian-associated ancestry cluster were 81% of the approximately 390 genotyped donors.

This clone was observed a handful of times. Its antigen is currently unknown. PCR was performed using 60 Vbeta and 13 Jbeta primers. The method was immunoSEQ multiplex PCR; TCRdb's version includes in-frame clones alone and lacks a portion of them. This table has 150,000 to 200,000 clones, approximately 80% appearing once. General study findings and limits: Later work found that TCR association rates differed between HLA loci; DRB1 had the most and HLA-C the fewest. Earlier analysis found most TCR beta V segments productive about 87% or about 30% of the time. Generally TCR sequences proved uncommon, though certain public TCRs appeared in numerous donors.

The V gene's germline CDR1 is SQVTM and CDR2 ANQGSEA. This CDR3 has 13 amino acids. With 7 bases clipped from V and 1 base from J, the junction kept 5 bases outside the gene matches. This chain uses TRBV29-1 with TRBJ2-3; TRBD2 matches 7 bases. The receptor's source is a man in his late teens or twenties in good health and CMV-seropositive. Sequenced input: PBMCs. The CDR3 loop reads CSARLAGTDTQYF. CDR3 bases: TGCAGCGCGAGGCTAGCGGGCACAGATACGCAGTATTTT.